This paragraph covers one T cell receptor beta chain sequence. The antigen is not known. These data belong to a study of OX40 agonist ivuxolimab in advanced cancers. As for the study in general: Three individuals attained partial responses, comprising one hepatocellular carcinoma case and two cutaneous melanoma cases. General study findings and limits: Partly responding patients at 0.1-3.0 mg/kg showed some of the smallest clonal expansion.

TCRdb keeps only in-frame clones here, not all; method: immunoSEQ multiplex PCR. In the table there are about 80,000 clones, 92% of which are singletons. Germline-derived CDR1 and CDR2 are SGHKS and YYEKEE (reference sequence). V was pared by 4 bases and J by 1 base, with 12 bases between. The CDR3 has 14 residues. The V and J genes are TRBV5-5 and TRBJ2-7, with D possibly TRBD2 on 6 matching bases. The source of this sequence is an adult with an advanced solid tumor such as melanoma, head and neck, liver or kidney cancer. Here the sequenced sample was CD4+ or CD8+ T cells sorted from blood, taken in a trial of the OX40 agonist ivuxolimab. In nucleotides, the CDR3 is TGTGCCAGCAGCCTGACGGGGGTTTCCTACGAGCAGTACTTC. Translated, it gives CASSLTGVSYEQYF. The variable domain in full, with the rest retrieved from reference TRBV5-5 and TRBJ2-7, is DAGVTQSPTHLIKTRGQQVTLRCSPISGHKSVSWYQQVLGQGPQFIFQYYEKEERGRGNFPDRFSARQFPNYSSELNVNALLLGDSALYLCASSLTGVSYEQYFGPGTRLTVT.